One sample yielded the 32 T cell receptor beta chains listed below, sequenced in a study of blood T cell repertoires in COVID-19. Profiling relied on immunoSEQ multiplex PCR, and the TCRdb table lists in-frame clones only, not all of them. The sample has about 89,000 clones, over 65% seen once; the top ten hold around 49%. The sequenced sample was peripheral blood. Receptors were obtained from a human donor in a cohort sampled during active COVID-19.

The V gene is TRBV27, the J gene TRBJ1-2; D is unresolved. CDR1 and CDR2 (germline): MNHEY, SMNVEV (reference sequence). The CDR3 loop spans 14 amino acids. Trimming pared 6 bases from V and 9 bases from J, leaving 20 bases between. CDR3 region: CASRAPGRSLSYTF. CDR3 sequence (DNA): TGTGCCAGCAGAGCCCCGGGGAGGTCTTTAAGCTACACCTTC.

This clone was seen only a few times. The CDR3 sequence: CATSDLPRKGGFWHEQFF. The DNA for the CDR3 is TGTGCCACCAGTGATTTACCGAGGAAGGGGGGGTTCTGGCATGAGCAGTTCTTC. The rearrangement links TRBV24-1 to TRBJ2-1, with TRBD2 as a possible D gene (7 bases). V was pared by 1 base and J by 8 bases, with 23 bases between. Germline assignment: CDR1 KGHDR and CDR2 SFDVKD. The CDR3 runs to 18 residues.

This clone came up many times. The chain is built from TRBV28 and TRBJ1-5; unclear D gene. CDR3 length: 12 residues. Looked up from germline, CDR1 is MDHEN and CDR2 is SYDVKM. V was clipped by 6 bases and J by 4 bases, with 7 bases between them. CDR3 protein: CASRTENQPQHF. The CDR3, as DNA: TGTGCCAGCAGAACCGAGAATCAGCCCCAGCATTTT.

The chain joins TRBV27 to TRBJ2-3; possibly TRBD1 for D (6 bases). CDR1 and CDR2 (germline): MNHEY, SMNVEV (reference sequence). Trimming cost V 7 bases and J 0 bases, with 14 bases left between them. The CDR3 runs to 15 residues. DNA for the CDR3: TGTGCCAGCAAATCCGGGACACTAAGCACAGATACGCAGTATTTT. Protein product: CASKSGTLSTDTQYF.

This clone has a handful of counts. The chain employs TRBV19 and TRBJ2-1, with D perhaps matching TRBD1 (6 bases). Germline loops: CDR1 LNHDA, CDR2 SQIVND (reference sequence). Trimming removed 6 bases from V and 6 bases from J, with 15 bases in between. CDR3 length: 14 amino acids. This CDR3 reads CASRVTGNFNEQFF. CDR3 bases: TGTGCCAGTAGAGTAACAGGGAACTTCAATGAGCAGTTCTTC. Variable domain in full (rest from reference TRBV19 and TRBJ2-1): DGGITQSPKYLFRKEGQNVTLSCEQNLNHDAMYWYRQDPGQGLRLIYYSQIVNDFQKGDIAEGYSVSREKKESFPLTVTSAQKNPTAFYLCASRVTGNFNEQFFGPGTRLTVL.

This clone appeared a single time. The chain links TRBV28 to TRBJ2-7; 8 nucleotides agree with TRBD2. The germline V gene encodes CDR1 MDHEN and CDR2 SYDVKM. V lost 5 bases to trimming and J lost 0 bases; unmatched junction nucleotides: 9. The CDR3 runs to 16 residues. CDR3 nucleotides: TGTGCCAGCAGTCCCTCGACTAGCGCGAGCTCCTACGAGCAGTACTTC. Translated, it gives CASSPSTSASSYEQYF.

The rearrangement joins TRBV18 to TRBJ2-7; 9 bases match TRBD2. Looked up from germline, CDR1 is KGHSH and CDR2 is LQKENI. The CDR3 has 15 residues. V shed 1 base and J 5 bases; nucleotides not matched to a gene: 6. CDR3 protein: CASSPLSGSAHEQYF. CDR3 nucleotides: TGTGCCAGCTCACCACTTAGCGGGAGCGCCCACGAGCAGTACTTC. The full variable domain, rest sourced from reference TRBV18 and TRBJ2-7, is NAGVMQNPRHLVRRRGQEARLRCSPMKGHSHVYWYRQLPEEGLKFMVYLQKENIIDESGMPKERFSAEFPKEGPSILRIQQVVRGDSAAYFCASSPLSGSAHEQYFGPGTRLTVT.

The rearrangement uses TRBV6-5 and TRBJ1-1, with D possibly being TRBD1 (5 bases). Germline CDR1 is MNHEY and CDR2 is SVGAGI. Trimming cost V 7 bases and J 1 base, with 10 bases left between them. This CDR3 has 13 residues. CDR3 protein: CASNPGGNTEAFF. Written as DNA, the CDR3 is TGTGCCAGCAACCCCGGGGGGAACACTGAAGCTTTCTTT.

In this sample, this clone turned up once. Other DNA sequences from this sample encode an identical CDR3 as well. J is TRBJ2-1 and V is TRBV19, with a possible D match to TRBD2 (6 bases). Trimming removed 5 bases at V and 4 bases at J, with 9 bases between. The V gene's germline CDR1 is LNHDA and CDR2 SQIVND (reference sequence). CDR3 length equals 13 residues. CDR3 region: CASSRDFYNEQFF. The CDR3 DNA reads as TGTGCCAGTAGTCGGGACTTTTACAATGAGCAGTTCTTC.

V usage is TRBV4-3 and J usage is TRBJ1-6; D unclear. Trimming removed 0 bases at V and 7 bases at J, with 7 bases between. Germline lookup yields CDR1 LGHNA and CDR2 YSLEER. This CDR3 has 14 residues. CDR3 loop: CASSQDFMNSPLHF. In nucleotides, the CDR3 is TGCGCCAGCAGCCAAGATTTTATGAATTCACCCCTCCACTTT.

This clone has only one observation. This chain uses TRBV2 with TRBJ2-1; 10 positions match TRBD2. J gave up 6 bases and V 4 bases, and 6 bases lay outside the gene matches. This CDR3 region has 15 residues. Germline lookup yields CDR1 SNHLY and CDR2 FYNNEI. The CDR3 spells CASSVRTSGPNEQFF. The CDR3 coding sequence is TGTGCCAGCAGTGTTCGGACTAGCGGTCCCAATGAGCAGTTCTTC.

The CDR3 loop reads CASSLDAGLNTEAFF. Here the CDR3 DNA reads TGCGCCAGCAGCTTGGATGCAGGGCTGAACACTGAAGCTTTCTTT. V usage is TRBV5-1 and J usage is TRBJ1-1; maybe TRBD1 (5 bases). Trimming took off 0 bases at V and 0 bases at J, with 9 bases between the two ends. Germline CDR1 and CDR2: SGHRS and YFSETQ. This CDR3 is 15 amino acids long.

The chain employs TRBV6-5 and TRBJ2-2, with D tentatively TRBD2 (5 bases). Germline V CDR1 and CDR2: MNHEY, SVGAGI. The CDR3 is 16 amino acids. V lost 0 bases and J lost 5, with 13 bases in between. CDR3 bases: TGTGCCAGCAGTTACTCCCTTAATACGGGGACCGGGGAGCTGTTTTTT. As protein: CASSYSLNTGTGELFF.

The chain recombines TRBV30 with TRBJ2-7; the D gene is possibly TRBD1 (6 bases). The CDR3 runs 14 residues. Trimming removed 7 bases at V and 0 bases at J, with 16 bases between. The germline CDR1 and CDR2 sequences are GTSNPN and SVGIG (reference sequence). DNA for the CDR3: TGTGCCTCAAGGGGGAGTAGCATCTCCTACGAGCAGTACTTC. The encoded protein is CASRGSSISYEQYF. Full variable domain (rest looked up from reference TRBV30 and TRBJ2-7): SQTIHQWPATLVQPVGSPLSLECTVEGTSNPNLYWYRQAAGRGLQLLFYSVGIGQISSEVPQNLSASRPQDRQFILSSKKLLLSDSGFYLCASRGSSISYEQYFGPGTRLTVT.

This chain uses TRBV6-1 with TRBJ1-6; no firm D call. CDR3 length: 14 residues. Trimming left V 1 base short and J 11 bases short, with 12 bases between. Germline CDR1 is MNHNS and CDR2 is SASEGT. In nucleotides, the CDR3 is TGTGCCAGCAGTGAAGGGTCACAGTCGGCACCCCTCCACTTT. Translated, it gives CASSEGSQSAPLHF.

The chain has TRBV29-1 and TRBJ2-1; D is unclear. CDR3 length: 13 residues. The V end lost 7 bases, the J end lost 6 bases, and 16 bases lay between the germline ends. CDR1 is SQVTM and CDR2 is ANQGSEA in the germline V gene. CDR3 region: CSGIIPIGNEQFF. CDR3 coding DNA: TGCAGCGGCATAATTCCTATCGGCAATGAGCAGTTCTTC.

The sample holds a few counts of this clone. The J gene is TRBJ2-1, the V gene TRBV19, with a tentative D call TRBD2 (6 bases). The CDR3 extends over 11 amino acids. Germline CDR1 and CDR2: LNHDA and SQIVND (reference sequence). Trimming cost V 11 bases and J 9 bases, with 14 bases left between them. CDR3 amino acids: CASRRVGEQFF. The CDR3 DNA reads TGTGCCTCTAGGAGGGTTGGTGAGCAGTTCTTC.

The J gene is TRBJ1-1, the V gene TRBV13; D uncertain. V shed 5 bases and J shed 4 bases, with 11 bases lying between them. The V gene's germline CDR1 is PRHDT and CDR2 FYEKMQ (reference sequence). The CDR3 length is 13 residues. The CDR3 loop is CASSLQSGTEAFF. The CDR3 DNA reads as TGTGCCAGCAGCCTACAGAGTGGCACTGAAGCTTTCTTT.

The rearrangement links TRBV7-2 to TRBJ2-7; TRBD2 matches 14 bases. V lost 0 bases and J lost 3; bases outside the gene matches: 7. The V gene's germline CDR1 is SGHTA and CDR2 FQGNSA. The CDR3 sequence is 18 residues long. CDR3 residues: CASSLAGTSGSNLYEQYF. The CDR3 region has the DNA TGTGCCAGCAGCTTAGCTGGGACTAGCGGGAGTAACCTCTACGAGCAGTACTTC.

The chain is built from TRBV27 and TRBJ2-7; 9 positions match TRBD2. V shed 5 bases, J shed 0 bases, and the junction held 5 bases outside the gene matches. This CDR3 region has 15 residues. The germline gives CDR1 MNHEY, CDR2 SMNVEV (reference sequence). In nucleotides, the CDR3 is TGTGCCAGCAGTAAGACTAGCGGAAACTCCTACGAGCAGTACTTC. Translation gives CASSKTSGNSYEQYF.

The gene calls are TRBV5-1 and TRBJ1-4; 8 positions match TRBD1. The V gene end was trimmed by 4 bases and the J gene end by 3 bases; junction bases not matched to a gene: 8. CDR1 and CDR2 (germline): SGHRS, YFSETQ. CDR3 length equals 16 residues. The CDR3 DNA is TGCGCCAGCAGCATCGGGACAGGCCCTTCTAATGAAAAACTGTTTTTT. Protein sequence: CASSIGTGPSNEKLFF.

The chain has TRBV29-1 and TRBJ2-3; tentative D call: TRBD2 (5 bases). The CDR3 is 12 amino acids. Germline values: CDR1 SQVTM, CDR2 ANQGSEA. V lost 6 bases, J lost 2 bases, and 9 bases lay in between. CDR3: CSVRVDTDTQYF. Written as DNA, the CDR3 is TGCAGCGTGCGGGTGGACACAGATACGCAGTATTTT.

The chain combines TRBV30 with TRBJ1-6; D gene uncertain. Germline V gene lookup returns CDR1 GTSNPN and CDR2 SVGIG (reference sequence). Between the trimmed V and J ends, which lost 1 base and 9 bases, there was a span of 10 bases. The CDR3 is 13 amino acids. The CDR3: CAWSDPPTSPLHF. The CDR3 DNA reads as TGTGCCTGGAGTGACCCCCCTACTTCACCCCTCCACTTT.

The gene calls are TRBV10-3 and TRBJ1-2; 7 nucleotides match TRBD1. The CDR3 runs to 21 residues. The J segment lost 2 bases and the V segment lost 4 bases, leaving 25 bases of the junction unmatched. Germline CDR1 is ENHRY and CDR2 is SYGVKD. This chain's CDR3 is CAISGGGQASTIPLLNYGYTF. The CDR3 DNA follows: TGTGCCATCAGTGGAGGTGGACAGGCTTCAACAATACCACTCCTCAACTATGGCTACACCTTC.

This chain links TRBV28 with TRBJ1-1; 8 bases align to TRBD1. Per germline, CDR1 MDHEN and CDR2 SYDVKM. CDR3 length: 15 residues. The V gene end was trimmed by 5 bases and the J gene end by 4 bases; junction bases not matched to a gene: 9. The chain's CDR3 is CASSTRTGRSTEAFF. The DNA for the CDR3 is TGTGCCAGCAGTACCCGGACAGGGCGTAGCACTGAAGCTTTCTTT.

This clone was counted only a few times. CDR3 bases: TGTGCCAGCAGTTACGGAGTAGTAGTATCCTACGAGCAGTACTTC. Protein: CASSYGVVVSYEQYF. The chain links TRBV6-2 or TRBV6-3 to TRBJ2-7, with D uncertain. Germline V CDR1 and CDR2: MNHEY, SVGEGT. The CDR3 is made up of 15 amino acids. V was cut by 2 bases and J by 1 base, with 12 bases left in between.

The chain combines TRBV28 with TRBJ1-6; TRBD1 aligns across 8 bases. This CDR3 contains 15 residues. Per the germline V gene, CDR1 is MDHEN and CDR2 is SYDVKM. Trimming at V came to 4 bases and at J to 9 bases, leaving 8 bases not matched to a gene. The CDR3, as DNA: TGTGCCAGCAGTTACTGGGGACAGGTCGCTTCACCCCTCCACTTT. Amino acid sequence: CASSYWGQVASPLHF.

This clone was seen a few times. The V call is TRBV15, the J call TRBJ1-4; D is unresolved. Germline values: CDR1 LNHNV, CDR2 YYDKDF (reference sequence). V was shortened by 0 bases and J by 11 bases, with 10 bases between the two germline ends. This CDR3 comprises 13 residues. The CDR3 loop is CATSRDPGGKLFF. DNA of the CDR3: TGTGCCACCAGCAGAGATCCGGGAGGGAAACTGTTTTTT.

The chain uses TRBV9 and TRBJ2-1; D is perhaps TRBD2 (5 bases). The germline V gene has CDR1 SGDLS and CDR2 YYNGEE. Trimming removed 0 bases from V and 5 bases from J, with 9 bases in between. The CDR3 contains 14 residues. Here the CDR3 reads CASSVGEGDNEQFF. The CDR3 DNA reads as TGTGCCAGCAGCGTAGGAGAGGGCGACAATGAGCAGTTCTTC.

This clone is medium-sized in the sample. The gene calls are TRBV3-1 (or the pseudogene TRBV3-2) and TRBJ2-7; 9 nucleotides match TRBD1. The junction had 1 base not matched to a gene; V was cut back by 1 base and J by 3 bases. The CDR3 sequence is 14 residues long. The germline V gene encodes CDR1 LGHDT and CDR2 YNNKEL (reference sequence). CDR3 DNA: TGTGCCAGCAGCCAAGGACAGGGGGTCTACGAGCAGTACTTC. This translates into CASSQGQGVYEQYF.

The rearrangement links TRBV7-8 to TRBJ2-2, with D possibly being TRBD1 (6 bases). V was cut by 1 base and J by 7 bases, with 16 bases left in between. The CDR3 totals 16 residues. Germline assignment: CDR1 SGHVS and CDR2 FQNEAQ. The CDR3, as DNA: TGTGCCAGCAGCTTAGTGGTTTTGGGGGCGGGCGGGGAGCTGTTTTTT. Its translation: CASSLVVLGAGGELFF.

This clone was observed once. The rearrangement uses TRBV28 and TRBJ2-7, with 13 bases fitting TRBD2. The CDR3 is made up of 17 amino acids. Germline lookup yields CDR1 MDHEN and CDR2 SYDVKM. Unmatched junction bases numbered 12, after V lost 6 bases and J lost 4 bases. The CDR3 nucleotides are TGTGCCAGCAGGCCACTAGCGGGAGGGCCTCAGACTTACGAGCAGTACTTC. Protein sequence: CASRPLAGGPQTYEQYF.